This T cell receptor beta chain was profiled in a study of blood T cell repertoires in COVID-19. Study details: The analysed material was cDNA or gDNA that came from T cells, B-cell-depleted T cells, or PBMCs.

Authors' processing steps: By means of reference gene primer amplification, nucleated cell counts were estimated. Generated by immunoSEQ multiplex PCR, the TCRdb table keeps only in-frame clones and is missing some. D and trimming come from the DNA, and the V and J calls and clone size come from that table. This sample yields roughly 30,000 clones, of which around 92% are seen a single time; approximately 0.78% belongs to the top ten. A Seattle source enrolled patients during active infection and followed them longitudinally. This CDR3 has 15 amino acids. Trimming took 5 bases from V and 3 from J, leaving 13 bases between them. Germline-derived CDR1 and CDR2 are SGHNT and YENEEA.

Sequencing was done on a sample of peripheral blood. This TCR was sampled from a woman in her 70s with COVID-19, enrolled during active disease. The chain employs TRBV11-3 and TRBJ2-2, with D possibly being TRBD1 (5 bases). The CDR3, as DNA: TGTGCCAGCAGCCGATTCACAGGAGACACCGGGGAGCTGTTTTTT. Translation: CASSRFTGDTGELFF.